The 22 T cell receptor beta chains presented below share a single source sample, sequenced in a study of OX40 agonist ivuxolimab in advanced cancers. Produced via immunoSEQ multiplex PCR; TCRdb's table is partial and in-frame only. The table shows about 20,000 clones, with about 86% occurring only once. Source: CD4+ or CD8+ T cells sorted from blood, taken in a trial of the OX40 agonist ivuxolimab. Every receptor here comes from an adult with an advanced solid tumor such as melanoma, head and neck, liver or kidney cancer.

This chain links TRBV28 with TRBJ1-3; D remains unclear. The length of the CDR3 is 14 residues. Germline CDR1 and CDR2: MDHEN and SYDVKM. Trimming took off 6 bases at V and 4 bases at J, with 13 bases between the two ends. This CDR3 reads CASSESVGGNTIYF. Here the CDR3 DNA reads TGTGCCAGCAGCGAATCAGTGGGAGGAAACACCATATATTTT.

The genes are TRBV28 and TRBJ2-1, with 8 bases matching TRBD2. The CDR3 spans 18 residues. Germline V gives CDR1 MDHEN, CDR2 SYDVKM. V lost 3 bases and J lost 6; bases outside the gene matches: 16. The CDR3 region is CASSFLLTGSGIGNEQFF. The CDR3 DNA is TGTGCCAGCAGTTTTCTTCTAACGGGTAGCGGGATAGGCAATGAGCAGTTCTTC.

The chain uses TRBV7-9 and TRBJ1-4, with 11 nucleotides matching TRBD1. V shed 6 bases and J 7 bases; nucleotides not matched to a gene: 10. The CDR3 is 16 residues long. Germline CDR1 and CDR2: SEHNR and FQNEAQ (reference sequence). In DNA, the CDR3 is TGTGCCAGCAGTTCCGGACAGGGGGCATTGGGTGAAAAACTGTTTTTT. This sequence encodes CASSSGQGALGEKLFF. The full variable domain, in which reference TRBV7-9 and TRBJ1-4 provide the parts outside the CDR3, is DTGVSQNPRHKITKRGQNVTFRCDPISEHNRLYWYRQTLGQGPEFLTYFQNEAQLEKSRLLSDRFSAERPKGSFSTLEIQRTEQGDSAMYLCASSSGQGALGEKLFFGSGTQLSVL.

V is TRBV4-2 and J is TRBJ2-7; D is possibly TRBD2 (6 bases). CDR1 and CDR2 (germline): LGHNA, YNFKEQ. The CDR3 loop spans 14 amino acids. V shed 0 bases and J shed 1 base, with 7 bases lying between them. The CDR3 DNA follows: TGTGCCAGCAGCCAAGAGGCGGGGTCCTACGAGCAGTACTTC. Protein product: CASSQEAGSYEQYF.

The rearrangement uses TRBV6-1 and TRBJ2-1, with 9 bases aligning to TRBD1. CDR1 is MNHNS, CDR2 SASEGT, per germline. CDR3 length: 14 residues. V gave up 3 bases and J gave up 5 bases; unmatched junction bases: 2. The CDR3 nucleotides read TGTGCCAGCAGTGAGGGACAGGGCCACAATGAGCAGTTCTTC. Protein: CASSEGQGHNEQFF.

The table lists this clone with a count of one. The chain couples TRBV7-9 to TRBJ1-4, with TRBD1 matching 7 bases. The CDR3 is 16 residues long. Germline-derived CDR1 and CDR2 are SEHNR and FQNEAQ (reference sequence). Trimming took 1 base from V and 3 from J; bases not matched to a gene: 5. In DNA form, the CDR3 reads TGTGCCAGCAGCTTAGTTGAGGGGGCCGCTAATGAAAAACTGTTTTTT. Its translation: CASSLVEGAANEKLFF.

DNA for the CDR3: TGTGCTAGTGGTCCCAAGGGAGGGGAGAACACTGAAGCTTTCTTT. It yields the protein CASGPKGGENTEAFF. This chain uses TRBV12-5 with TRBJ1-1; D perhaps matches TRBD1 (5 bases). Germline assignment: CDR1 LGHNT and CDR2 FRNRAP. The CDR3 contains 15 residues. V was clipped by 5 bases and J by 1 base, with 14 bases between them.

The CDR3: CAIRAITRSGNTIYF. As DNA, the CDR3 is TGTGCCATCAGGGCCATTACCCGCTCTGGAAACACCATATATTTT. This chain links TRBV10-3 with TRBJ1-3; no clear D. The CDR3 is 15 residues long. Germline V CDR1 and CDR2: ENHRY, SYGVKD. V lost 6 bases to trimming and J lost 0 bases, with 12 bases between them.

The rearrangement links TRBV30 to TRBJ1-3, with D hard to call. V was trimmed by 4 bases and J by 4 bases, leaving 8 bases between them. The CDR3 has 12 residues. Germline CDR1 GTSNPN, CDR2 SVGIG (reference sequence). The CDR3 nucleotides are TGTGCCTGGAAAGCAGTGGGAAACACCATATATTTT. Amino acid sequence: CAWKAVGNTIYF.

The J gene is TRBJ1-2, the V gene TRBV5-6, with a tentative D call TRBD1 (5 bases). The CDR3 runs to 14 residues. Germline V CDR1 and CDR2: SGHDT, YYEEEE. Trimming took off 2 bases at V and 7 bases at J, with 15 bases between the two ends. Here the CDR3 reads CASSFSGALGGYTF. CDR3 sequence (DNA): TGTGCCAGCAGCTTCTCCGGGGCCTTGGGTGGCTACACCTTC.

This clone was recorded once. CDR3: CAISTHGGARNTEAFF. The CDR3 coding sequence is TGTGCCATCAGTACCCACGGCGGGGCAAGGAACACTGAAGCTTTCTTT. The chain joins TRBV10-3 to TRBJ1-1; D is perhaps TRBD1 (5 bases). Germline loops: CDR1 ENHRY, CDR2 SYGVKD. The CDR3 covers 16 residues. Trimming cost V 5 bases and J 1 base, with 17 bases left between them.

This chain connects TRBV5-6 to TRBJ1-2, with 7 bases identical to TRBD1. The CDR3 is made up of 13 amino acids. From germline, CDR1 is SGHDT and CDR2 YYEEEE. V trimming: 5 bases; J trimming: 6 bases; junction bases outside the gene matches: 7. The CDR3 loop reads CASRPRGSNGYTF. CDR3 bases: TGTGCCAGCAGACCCAGGGGGTCGAATGGCTACACCTTC. Based on the CDR3 plus reference TRBV5-6 and TRBJ1-2, the full variable domain is DAGVTQSPTHLIKTRGQQVTLRCSPKSGHDTVSWYQQALGQGPQFIFQYYEEEERQRGNFPDRFSGHQFPNYSSELNVNALLLGDSALYLCASRPRGSNGYTFGSGTRLTVV.

Written as DNA, the CDR3 is TGTGCCAGCAGTTTTACAGGGTACAATCAGCCCCAGCATTTT. This encodes CASSFTGYNQPQHF. This sequence joins TRBV5-6 and TRBJ1-5, with D tentatively TRBD1 (6 bases). The germline gives CDR1 SGHDT, CDR2 YYEEEE. V was trimmed by 5 bases and J by 3 bases, leaving 12 bases between them. The CDR3 contains 14 residues. The full variable domain, in which reference TRBV5-6 and TRBJ1-5 provide the parts outside the CDR3, is DAGVTQSPTHLIKTRGQQVTLRCSPKSGHDTVSWYQQALGQGPQFIFQYYEEEERQRGNFPDRFSGHQFPNYSSELNVNALLLGDSALYLCASSFTGYNQPQHFGDGTRLSIL.

DNA for the CDR3: TGCGCCAGCAGCCAGCAGGGACAGCACTATGGCTACACCTTC. It specifies CASSQQGQHYGYTF. V gene TRBV4-3 combines with J gene TRBJ1-2; 7 bases line up with TRBD1. The length of the CDR3 is 14 residues. Germline trimming cut 3 bases from V and 3 bases from J; bases unmatched to any gene: 4. CDR1 LGHNA and CDR2 YSLEER come from the germline V gene.

This clone has more than one count but fewer than ten. This chain links TRBV19 with TRBJ1-5; 7 nucleotides agree with TRBD1. Germline values: CDR1 LNHDA, CDR2 SQIVND (reference sequence). The CDR3 totals 15 residues. Trimming took 6 bases from V and 4 from J; bases not matched to a gene: 9. CDR3 nucleotides: TGTGCCAGTAGGAGACAGGGCTCGGAAAATCAGCCCCAGCATTTT. Translating gives CASRRQGSENQPQHF.

In this sample, this clone turned up once. The CDR3 sequence is CASSLMVGDTEAFF. The CDR3 bases are TGTGCCAGCAGCTTAATGGTAGGGGACACTGAAGCTTTCTTT. The chain is built from TRBV7-3 and TRBJ1-1, with D tentatively TRBD1 (5 bases). CDR1 is SGHTA and CDR2 is FQGTGA in the germline V gene. Trimming removed 1 base at V and 3 bases at J, with 9 bases between. This CDR3 contains 14 residues.

The chain employs TRBV28 and TRBJ2-3, with TRBD1 identical over 8 bases. The junction had 10 bases not matched to a gene; V was cut back by 11 bases and J by 3 bases. Germline V gene data show CDR1 as MDHEN and CDR2 as SYDVKM. The CDR3 loop spans 14 amino acids. CDR3 sequence (DNA): TGTGCCGTCGCCAGGGGGCGAGGGACAGATACGCAGTATTTT. It is translated as CAVARGRGTDTQYF.

The rearrangement uses TRBV28 and TRBJ1-5; D might be TRBD1 (5 bases). The CDR3 is made up of 17 amino acids. Trimming cost V 6 bases and J 0 bases, with 18 bases left between them. Germline V gives CDR1 MDHEN, CDR2 SYDVKM. The CDR3, as DNA: TGTGCCAGCAGCTCACTGCCGAGGGACTTTAGCAATCAGCCCCAGCATTTT. This encodes CASSSLPRDFSNQPQHF.

For the CDR3, the DNA is TGTGCCAGCAGTGAATGGGGAGGGGGCGCCGGTGAAGCTTTCTTT. Translation gives CASSEWGGGAGEAFF. This chain links TRBV6-1 with TRBJ1-1, with 7 bases fitting TRBD1. Trimming cost V 2 bases and J 7 bases; bases outside gene matches: 10. The CDR3 length is 15 residues. Germline assignment: CDR1 MNHNS and CDR2 SASEGT.

The V gene is TRBV28, the J gene TRBJ1-2, with TRBD1 matching over 7 bases. Germline trimming cut 8 bases from V and 2 bases from J; bases unmatched to any gene: 8. Germline V gene data show CDR1 as MDHEN and CDR2 as SYDVKM. The length of the CDR3 is 14 residues. The CDR3 nucleotides read TGTGCCAGCGTGAGACAGGGAAGGAACTATGGCTACACCTTC. Its translation: CASVRQGRNYGYTF.

The V gene is TRBV18, the J gene TRBJ2-7; D gene unclear. The CDR3 runs to 15 residues. V was clipped by 0 bases and J by 3 bases, with 12 bases between them. Per germline, CDR1 KGHSH and CDR2 LQKENI. CDR3 DNA: TGTGCCAGCTCACCACCGGCGCCCTTAGACTACGAGCAGTACTTC. Its protein product is CASSPPAPLDYEQYF.

This chain uses TRBV30 with TRBJ1-5, with TRBD1 as a possible D gene (5 bases). The CDR3 is made up of 14 amino acids. V was cut by 5 bases and J by 3 bases, with 14 bases left in between. Germline loops: CDR1 GTSNPN, CDR2 SVGIG (reference sequence). The CDR3 loop is CAWQGRQFNQPQHF. Here the CDR3 DNA reads TGTGCCTGGCAGGGACGGCAGTTCAATCAGCCCCAGCATTTT.